The 8 T cell receptor beta chains presented below share a single source sample, sequenced in a study of identical twins. TCRdb reprocessed the 5' RACE reads via MiXCR and lists one record per CDR3 protein. The repertoire holds hundreds of thousands of distinct CDR3 sequences, approximately 24% seen once, with about 3% in the top ten. These records were also assigned to another study, of T cells expressing NK-cell markers.

Input material: CD4+ T cells sorted from blood. These receptors originate from a woman younger than 35 in good health.

The chain couples TRBV12-3 or TRBV12-4 to TRBJ1-5; D is possibly TRBD1 (6 bases). This CDR3 is 16 amino acids long. V shed 1 base and J shed 1 base, with 11 bases lying between them. The CDR3 region has the DNA TGTGCCAGCAGTTTAGGGGACATGGGCAGCAATCAGCCCCAGCATTTT. It specifies CASSLGDMGSNQPQHF.

This clonotype showed up just a few times. The chain couples TRBV24-1 to TRBJ2-3; D not resolved. The germline V gene encodes CDR1 KGHDR and CDR2 SFDVKD. This CDR3 is 15 amino acids long. Trimming pared 2 bases from V and 5 bases from J, leaving 13 bases between. The CDR3 DNA sequence: TGTGCCACCAGTGATTCTCAGGCCCCCGGAGATACGCAGTATTTT. It codes for CATSDSQAPGDTQYF.

This clonotype was seen a handful of times. In DNA, the CDR3 is TGCGCCAGCAGCTTGTTGGGACTAGCGGGGGGGCCTGATACGCAGTATTTT. Encoded protein: CASSLLGLAGGPDTQYF. The chain is built from TRBV5-1 and TRBJ2-3; TRBD2 aligns across 16 bases. The junction had 5 bases not matched to a gene; V was cut back by 1 base and J by 6 bases. The CDR3 covers 17 residues. CDR1 is SGHRS and CDR2 is YFSETQ in the germline V gene.

This clonotype was detected a few times. The J gene is TRBJ2-3, the V gene TRBV5-1, with a weak D call TRBD2 (5 bases). With 0 bases removed from V and 3 bases from J, the gap between germline ends came to 11 bases. CDR1 SGHRS and CDR2 YFSETQ come from the germline V gene. The CDR3 totals 15 residues. CDR3 region: CASSLVSGWTDTQYF. CDR3 nucleotides: TGCGCCAGCAGCTTGGTATCGGGGTGGACAGATACGCAGTATTTT.

This clonotype was picked up a small number of times. V and J are TRBV7-3 and TRBJ1-2; D is perhaps TRBD1 (5 bases). From germline, CDR1 is SGHTA and CDR2 FQGTGA. CDR3 length: 13 amino acids. Trimming pared 6 bases from V and 8 bases from J, leaving 16 bases between. The DNA of the CDR3 is TGTGCCAGCAGAGACGGAGCTGGGGGGGGCTACACCTTC. Its translation: CASRDGAGGGYTF. Full variable domain (remainder filled in from reference TRBV7-3 and TRBJ1-2): GAGVSQTPSNKVTEKGKYVELRCDPISGHTALYWYRQSLGQGPEFLIYFQGTGAADDSGLPNDRFFAVRPEGSVSTLKIQRTERGDSAVYLCASRDGAGGGYTFGSGTRLTVV.

This clonotype was detected only once. The V and J genes are TRBV20-1 and TRBJ2-3; D remains unclear. V was shortened by 0 bases and J by 3 bases, with 7 bases between the two germline ends. This CDR3 comprises 13 residues. In germline, CDR1 is DFQATT, CDR2 SNEGSKA (reference sequence). The CDR3 is CSAREVRTDTQYF. In DNA, the CDR3 is TGCAGTGCTAGAGAAGTAAGGACAGATACGCAGTATTTT.

The J gene is TRBJ2-7, the V gene TRBV20-1, with D possibly TRBD2 on 7 matching bases. Trimming removed 0 bases at V and 0 bases at J, with 12 bases between. Germline CDR1 is DFQATT and CDR2 is SNEGSKA (reference sequence). This CDR3 region has 15 residues. The CDR3 here is CSAREGGTSSYEQYF. DNA for the CDR3: TGCAGTGCTAGAGAGGGGGGGACATCCTCCTACGAGCAGTACTTC.

V is TRBV6-1 and J is TRBJ1-5; D is unresolved. The germline V and J ends were trimmed by 7 bases and 0 bases, with 13 bases remaining between them. The CDR3 is 15 residues long. Germline values: CDR1 MNHNS, CDR2 SASEGT. CDR3 sequence: CASTLTYISNQPQHF. Here the CDR3 DNA reads TGTGCCAGCACCCTAACGTACATTAGCAATCAGCCCCAGCATTTT.